This entry concerns a single TCR beta chain. This specimen comes from a study of molecular identifiers for immune sequencing clone quantification. In TCRdb, the PCR reads were re-called with MiXCR into one record per CDR3 protein. The sample consists of about 640,000 distinct CDR3 sequences, 15% to 20% of them appearing once. V was pared by 5 bases and J by 2 bases, with 2 bases of the junction left unmatched. The CDR3 covers 12 residues. Germline assignment: CDR1 DFQATT and CDR2 SNEGSKA (reference sequence). The J gene is TRBJ2-7, the V gene TRBV20-1; 8 positions match TRBD1. The sequence derives from a human donor in good health. Some libraries in this study had Jurkat cell RNA spiked in. Source material: naive CD8+ T cells from blood, with Jurkat cell RNA spiked in. Subset meaning: FACS-sorted CD8+CD4-CCR7+CD45RA+ naive T cells. In nucleotides, the CDR3 is TGCAGTGCTGAGACAGGGGCCTACGAGCAGTACTTC. Protein: CSAETGAYEQYF.